The T cell receptor (beta chain) described here comes from a study of blood T cells in healthy people across ages. Aged roughly 6 to 90, donors were systemically healthy Caucasians from Russia. Isolating PBMCs gave at least 6 million of these cells per sample. A few counts support this clonotype. Next came a second PCR, run for about 7 to 12 cycles, which used a sample-barcoded 5' primer along with a J-beta primer mix. The template-switch adaptor was a 5' adaptor with 12 random nucleotides. It tagged each cDNA molecule. Each sample yielded at least 2.5 million CDR3-containing paired-end reads. TCRdb re-derived calls from the 5' RACE reads in MiXCR, one entry per CDR3 protein. The repertoire holds 800,000 or so distinct CDR3 sequences, roughly 25% seen once, with 3.7% in the top ten. Germline V CDR1 and CDR2: DFQATT, SNEGSKA (reference sequence). Trimming took off 0 bases at V and 6 bases at J, with 20 bases between the two ends. The CDR3 extends over 16 amino acids.

This sample also belongs to another study, concerning T cells of mothers and their children.

Sequencing was done on a sample of blood. This TCR came from a boy younger than 18 in good health. J is TRBJ1-1 and V is TRBV20-1; maybe TRBD1 (6 bases). The CDR3 DNA is TGCAGTGCTAGAGAAGGGGGGCCTTTAGGTTTTGCTGAAGCTTTCTTT. This encodes CSAREGGPLGFAEAFF.